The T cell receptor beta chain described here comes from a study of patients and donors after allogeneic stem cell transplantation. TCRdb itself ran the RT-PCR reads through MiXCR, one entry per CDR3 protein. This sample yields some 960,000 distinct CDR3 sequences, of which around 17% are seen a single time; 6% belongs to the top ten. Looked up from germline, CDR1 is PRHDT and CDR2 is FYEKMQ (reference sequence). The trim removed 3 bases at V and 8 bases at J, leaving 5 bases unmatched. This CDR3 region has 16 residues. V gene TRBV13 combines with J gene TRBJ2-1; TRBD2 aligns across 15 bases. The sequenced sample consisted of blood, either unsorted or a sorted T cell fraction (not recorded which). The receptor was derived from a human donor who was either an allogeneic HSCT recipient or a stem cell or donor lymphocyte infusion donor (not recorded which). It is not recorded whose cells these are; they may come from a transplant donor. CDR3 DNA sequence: TGTGCCAGCAGCTTCCGGACTAGCGGGAGGGGGGATGAGCAGTTCTTC. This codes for CASSFRTSGRGDEQFF.